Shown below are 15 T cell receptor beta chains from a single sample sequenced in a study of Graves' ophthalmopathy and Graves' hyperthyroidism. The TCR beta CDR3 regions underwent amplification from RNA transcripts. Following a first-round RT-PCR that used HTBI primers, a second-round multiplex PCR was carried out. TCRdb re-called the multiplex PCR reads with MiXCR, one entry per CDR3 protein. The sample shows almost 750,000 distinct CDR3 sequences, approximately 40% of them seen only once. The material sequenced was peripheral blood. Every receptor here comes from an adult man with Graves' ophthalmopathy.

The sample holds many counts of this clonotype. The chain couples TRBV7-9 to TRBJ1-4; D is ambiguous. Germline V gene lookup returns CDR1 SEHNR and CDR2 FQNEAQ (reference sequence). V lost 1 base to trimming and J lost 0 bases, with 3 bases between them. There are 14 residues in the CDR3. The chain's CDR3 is CASSLGATNEKLFF. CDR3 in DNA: TGTGCCAGCAGCTTAGGGGCAACTAATGAAAAACTGTTTTTT.

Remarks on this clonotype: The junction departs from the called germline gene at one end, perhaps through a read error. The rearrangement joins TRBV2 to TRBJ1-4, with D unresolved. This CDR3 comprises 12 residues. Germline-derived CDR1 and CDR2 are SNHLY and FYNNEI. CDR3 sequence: CTSRSFNEKLFF. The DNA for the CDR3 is TGTACCAGCAGATCTTTTAATGAAAAACTGTTTTTT.

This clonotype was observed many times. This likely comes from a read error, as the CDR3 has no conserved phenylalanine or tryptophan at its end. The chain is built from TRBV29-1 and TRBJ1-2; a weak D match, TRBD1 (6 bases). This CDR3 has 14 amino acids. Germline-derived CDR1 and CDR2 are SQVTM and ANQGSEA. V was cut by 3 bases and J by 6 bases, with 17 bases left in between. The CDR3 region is CSVDRRAGVDGYTS. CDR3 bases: TGCAGCGTTGATCGTCGGGCAGGGGTCGATGGCTACACCTCC.

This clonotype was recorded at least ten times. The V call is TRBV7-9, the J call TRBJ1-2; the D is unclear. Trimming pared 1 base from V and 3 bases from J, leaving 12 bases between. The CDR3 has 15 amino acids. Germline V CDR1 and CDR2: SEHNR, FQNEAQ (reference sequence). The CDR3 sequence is CASSLVSGLDYGYTF. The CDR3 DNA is TGTGCCAGCAGCTTAGTATCCGGGTTGGACTATGGCTACACCTTC.

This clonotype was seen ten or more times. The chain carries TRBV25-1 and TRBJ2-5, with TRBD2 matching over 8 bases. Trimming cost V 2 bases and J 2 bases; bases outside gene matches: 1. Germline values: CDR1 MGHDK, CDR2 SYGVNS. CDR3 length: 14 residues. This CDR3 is CASSERGGQETQYF. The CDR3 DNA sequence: TGTGCCAGCAGTGAACGCGGGGGGCAAGAGACCCAGTACTTC. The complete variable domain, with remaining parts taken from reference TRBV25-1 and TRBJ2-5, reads EADIYQTPRYLVIGTGKKITLECSQTMGHDKMYWYQQDPGMELHLIHYSYGVNSTEKGDLSSESTVSRIRTEHFPLTLESARPSHTSQYLCASSERGGQETQYFGPGTRLLVL.

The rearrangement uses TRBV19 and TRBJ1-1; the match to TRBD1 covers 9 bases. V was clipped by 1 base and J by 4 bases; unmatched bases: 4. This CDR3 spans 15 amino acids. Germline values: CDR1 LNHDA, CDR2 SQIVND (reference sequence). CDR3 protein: CASSIGSGQGTEAFF. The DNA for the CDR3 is TGTGCCAGTAGTATAGGGTCGGGACAGGGCACTGAAGCTTTCTTT. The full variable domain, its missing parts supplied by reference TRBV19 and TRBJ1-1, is DGGITQSPKYLFRKEGQNVTLSCEQNLNHDAMYWYRQDPGQGLRLIYYSQIVNDFQKGDIAEGYSVSREKKESFPLTVTSAQKNPTAFYLCASSIGSGQGTEAFFGQGTRLTVV.

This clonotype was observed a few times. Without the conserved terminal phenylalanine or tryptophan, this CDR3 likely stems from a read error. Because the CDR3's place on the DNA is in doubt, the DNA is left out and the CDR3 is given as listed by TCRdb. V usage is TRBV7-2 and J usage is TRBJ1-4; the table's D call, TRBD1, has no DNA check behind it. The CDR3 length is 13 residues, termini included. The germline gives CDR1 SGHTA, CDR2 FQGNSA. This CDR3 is CASSLPRQDFDGV.

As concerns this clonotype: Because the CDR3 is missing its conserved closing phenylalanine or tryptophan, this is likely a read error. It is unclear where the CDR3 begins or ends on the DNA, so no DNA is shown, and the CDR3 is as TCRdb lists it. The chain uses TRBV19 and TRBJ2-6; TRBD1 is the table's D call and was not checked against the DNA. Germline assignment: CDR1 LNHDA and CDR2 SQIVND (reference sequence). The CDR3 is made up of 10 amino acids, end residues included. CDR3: CASSLPQGAV.

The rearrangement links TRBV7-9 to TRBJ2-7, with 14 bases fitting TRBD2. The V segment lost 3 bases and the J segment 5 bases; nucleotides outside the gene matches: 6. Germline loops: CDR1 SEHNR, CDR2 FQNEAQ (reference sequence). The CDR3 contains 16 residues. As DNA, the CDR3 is TGTGCCAGCAGCTTGCCAGTGGGACTAGCGGGAGACGAGCAGTACTTC. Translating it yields CASSLPVGLAGDEQYF.

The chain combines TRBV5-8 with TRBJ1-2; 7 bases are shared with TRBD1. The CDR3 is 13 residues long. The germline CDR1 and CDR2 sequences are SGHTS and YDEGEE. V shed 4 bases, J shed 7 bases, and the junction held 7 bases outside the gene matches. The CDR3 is CASSVYGTVGYTF. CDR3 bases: TGTGCCAGCAGCGTCTACGGGACAGTTGGCTACACCTTC.

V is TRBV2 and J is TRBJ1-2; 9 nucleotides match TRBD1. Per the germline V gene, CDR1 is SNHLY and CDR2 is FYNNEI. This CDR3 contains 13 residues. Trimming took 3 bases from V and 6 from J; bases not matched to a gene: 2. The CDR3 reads CASSEGDRDGYTF. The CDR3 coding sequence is TGTGCCAGCAGTGAGGGGGACAGGGATGGCTACACCTTC.

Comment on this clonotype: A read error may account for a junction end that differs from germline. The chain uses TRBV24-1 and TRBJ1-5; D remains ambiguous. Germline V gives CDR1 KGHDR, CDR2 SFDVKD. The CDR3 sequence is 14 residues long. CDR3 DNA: TGTGCCAGCAGTTTTTCCGGTCTAAGGCAGCCCCAGCATTTT. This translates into CASSFSGLRQPQHF.

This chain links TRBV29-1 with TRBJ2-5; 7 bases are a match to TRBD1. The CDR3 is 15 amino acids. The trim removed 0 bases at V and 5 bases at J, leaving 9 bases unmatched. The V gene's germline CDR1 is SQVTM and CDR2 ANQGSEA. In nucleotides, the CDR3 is TGCAGCGTTGAAGACGGCAGGGGGACCGGGGAGACCCAGTACTTC. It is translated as CSVEDGRGTGETQYF.

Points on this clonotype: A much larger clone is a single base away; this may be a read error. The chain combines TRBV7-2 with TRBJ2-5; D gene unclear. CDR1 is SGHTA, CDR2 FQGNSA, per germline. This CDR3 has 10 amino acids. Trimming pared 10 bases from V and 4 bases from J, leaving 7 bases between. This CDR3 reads CANGRETQYF. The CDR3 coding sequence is TGTGCCAACGGTCGAGAGACCCAGTACTTC. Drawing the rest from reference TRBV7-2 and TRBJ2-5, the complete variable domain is GAGVSQSPSNKVTEKGKDVELRCDPISGHTALYWYRQSLGQGLEFLIYFQGNSAPDKSGLPSDRFSAERTGGSVSTLTIQRTQQEDSAVYLCANGRETQYFGPGTRLLVL.

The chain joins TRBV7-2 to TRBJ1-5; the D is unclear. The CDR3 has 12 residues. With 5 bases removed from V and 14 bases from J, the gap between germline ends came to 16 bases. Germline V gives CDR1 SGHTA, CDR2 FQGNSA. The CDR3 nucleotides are TGTGCCAGCAGCGCCACGACTAGTTCCGAGCATTTT. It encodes CASSATTSSEHF.